The present entry profiles one T cell receptor beta chain with its context. Its antigen is still unknown. Trimming stripped 6 bases from V and 4 bases from J, with 12 bases between. The germline gives CDR1 SSHAT, CDR2 FNYEAQ (reference sequence). The CDR3 is 13 amino acids. This entry is derived from a study of beta chain features in type 1 diabetes. Looking at the study overall: Healthy donors resembled patients in age, gender and cell yields. All of the samples together had around 110,000,000 sorted cells examined. Broader study findings: Shortening of TCRB CDR3s, moderate but significant, appeared in all four CD4+ subsets of Type 1 diabetes patients.

Reverse transcribing all isolated RNA meant expressed TCRB transcripts were sequenced. Profiling relied on immunoSEQ multiplex PCR, and the TCRdb table lists in-frame clones only, not all of them. The data hold tens of thousands of clones, with roughly 50% observed a single time. Every donor provided one heparinised blood draw, which averaged about 120 mL. Researchers reported sorting CD4+ naive, central memory, regulatory and stem cell-like memory cells via CD45RO/CCR7/CD25/CD127/CD95/CD27. Sequencing used stem cell memory CD4+ T cells from blood. This rearrangement joins TRBV7-7 to TRBJ1-1; D is uncertain. The origin of this receptor is a young man with type 1 diabetes. The CDR3 here is CASRPGSPTEAFF. As DNA, the CDR3 is TGTGCCAGCAGGCCGGGTTCTCCCACTGAAGCTTTCTTT.